The next 10 T cell receptor beta chains were all read from a single sample in a study of early T cells in non-severe SARS-CoV-2 infection (dated by TCRdb to the early 2020s). The library came from 5' RACE. The sequencer was a NextSeq 500. TCRdb passed the public sequencing reads through fastp at Q25 and MiXCR, retaining productive beta sequences. CDR3 protein duplicates are merged, each entry listing the most common genes and DNA. Present in this sample are roughly 97,000 distinct CDR3 sequences, approximately 11% of which were seen just once. The ten top clones hold 4.7% of the sample. The sequencing used whole blood, collected at baseline. Receptors originate from an adult who was a healthcare worker with PCR-confirmed SARS-CoV-2 infection or an uninfected control (not recorded which).

This clonotype showed up many times. The V gene is TRBV20-1, the J gene TRBJ1-1; D may be TRBD1 (6 bases). V was cut by 5 bases and J by 3 bases, with 22 bases left in between. The CDR3 loop spans 16 amino acids. In germline, CDR1 is DFQATT, CDR2 SNEGSKA (reference sequence). The CDR3 protein is CSAYPLNRVDDTEAFF. Here the CDR3 DNA reads TGCAGTGCTTACCCTCTGAACAGGGTCGATGACACTGAAGCTTTCTTT.

J is TRBJ2-1 and V is TRBV28; D gene unclear. Germline V gives CDR1 MDHEN, CDR2 SYDVKM. V lost 3 bases and J lost 8, with 8 bases in between. This CDR3 comprises 12 residues. This CDR3 is CASSLVKDEQFF. DNA of the CDR3: TGTGCCAGCAGTTTGGTCAAAGATGAGCAGTTCTTC.

The CDR3 DNA follows: TGCGCCAGCAGTGATACCAGGGCGGATGAGCAGTTCTTC. Translating gives CASSDTRADEQFF. The V gene is TRBV10-2, the J gene TRBJ2-1; D perhaps matches TRBD1 (5 bases). V lost 3 bases and J 8 bases, leaving 11 bases between the germline ends. This CDR3 region has 13 residues. Germline V gene lookup returns CDR1 WSHSY and CDR2 SAAADI.

The table lists this clonotype with a few counts. The V gene is TRBV4-1, the J gene TRBJ2-7, with D perhaps assigned TRBD1 or TRBD2 (5 bases each). CDR1 and CDR2 (germline): MGHRA, YSYEKL. V was trimmed by 3 bases and J by 4 bases, leaving 16 bases between them. This CDR3 comprises 15 residues. This CDR3 reads CASSHLYEGYYEQYF. DNA of the CDR3: TGCGCCAGCAGCCACCTATATGAGGGGTATTACGAGCAGTACTTC.

The chain employs TRBV28 and TRBJ2-3, with TRBD2 matching 10 bases. CDR1 and CDR2 (germline): MDHEN, SYDVKM. V shed 4 bases and J 0 bases; nucleotides not matched to a gene: 4. CDR3 length equals 16 residues. The CDR3 sequence: CASSSGLAASTDTQYF. CDR3 coding DNA: TGTGCCAGCAGTTCCGGACTAGCGGCTAGCACAGATACGCAGTATTTT.

The V gene is TRBV2, the J gene TRBJ1-4; 7 bases are shared with TRBD1. CDR1 and CDR2 from the germline V gene are SNHLY and FYNNEI. V lost 5 bases, J lost 7 bases, and 10 bases stayed unmatched. The CDR3 covers 15 residues. The CDR3 loop is CASSSPTGEGEKLFF. The CDR3 bases are TGTGCCAGCAGTTCCCCAACAGGGGAGGGTGAAAAACTGTTTTTT. Full variable domain (rest looked up from reference TRBV2 and TRBJ1-4): EPEVTQTPSHQVTQMGQEVILRCVPISNHLYFYWYRQILGQKVEFLVSFYNNEISEKSEIFDDQFSVERPDGSNFTLKIRSTKLEDSAMYFCASSSPTGEGEKLFFGSGTQLSVL.

This clonotype was detected only a few times. V usage is TRBV29-1 and J usage is TRBJ2-1; 8 bases fit TRBD2. CDR3 length: 14 residues. Germline V gene data show CDR1 as SQVTM and CDR2 as ANQGSEA. CDR3 DNA: TGCCAGGCGGGGGGCTTCAGCTCCTACAATGAGCAGTTCTTC. Translation: CQAGGFSSYNEQFF.

This clonotype was observed many times. J is TRBJ2-1 and V is TRBV7-2; 9 nucleotides match TRBD2. The V and J ends lost 1 base and 5 bases, in that order; junction bases with no gene match: 3. CDR3 length: 15 amino acids. Germline V CDR1 and CDR2: SGHTA, FQGNSA. CDR3 sequence reads: CASSLDLAGHNEQFF. CDR3 DNA: TGTGCCAGCAGCTTAGATCTAGCGGGGCACAATGAGCAGTTCTTC.

This clonotype came up a few times. The genes are TRBV7-9 and TRBJ1-6, with 9 bases aligning to TRBD1. Per germline, CDR1 SEHNR and CDR2 FQNEAQ (reference sequence). The CDR3 extends over 15 amino acids. V shed 5 bases, J shed 9 bases, and the junction held 8 bases outside the gene matches. For the CDR3, the DNA is TGTGCCAGCAGCCCCGGACAGGGGCTATTTTCACCCCTCCACTTT. Amino acids: CASSPGQGLFSPLHF. The full variable domain, in which reference TRBV7-9 and TRBJ1-6 provide the parts outside the CDR3, is DTGVSQNPRHKITKRGQNVTFRCDPISEHNRLYWYRQTLGQGPEFLTYFQNEAQLEKSRLLSDRFSAERPKGSFSTLEIQRTEQGDSAMYLCASSPGQGLFSPLHFGNGTRLTVT.

The V and J genes are TRBV14 and TRBJ1-2; no firm D call. V lost 3 bases, J lost 4 bases, and 9 bases lay in between. The CDR3 is 13 amino acids. Per germline, CDR1 SGHDN and CDR2 FVKESK. Here the CDR3 reads CASSQQLLYGYTF. DNA for the CDR3: TGTGCCAGCAGCCAGCAACTGCTCTATGGCTACACCTTC.